This record covers a single T cell receptor beta chain. The data stem from a study of monozygotic twins with inflammatory bowel disease. Germline V gene sequence: CDR1 MNHEY, CDR2 SMNVEV (reference sequence). The CDR3 is made up of 13 amino acids. TCRdb re-called the 5' RACE reads and gives one entry per CDR3 protein, without DNA. The sample has approximately 300,000 distinct CDR3 sequences; the top ten hold more than 4.5%. This clonotype was sampled from a human donor with ulcerative colitis or Crohn's disease, or a healthy co-twin of an affected twin (not recorded which). V and J are TRBV27 and TRBJ1-1; as DNA is missing, the TRBD1 call by TCRdb cannot be tested. The sequencing sample was made of blood. The CDR3 spells CASSLAAGDEAFF.